A selection of T cell receptor beta chains follows, all from one sample in a study of CD8+ T cells in alopecia areata. Sequenced by immunoSEQ multiplex PCR; TCRdb stores in-frame clones only, minus some. The sample lists more than 200,000 clones; just over 65% were seen once. This specimen consisted of CD4+ T cells sorted from blood, obtained at week 44, from a patient treated with tofacitinib. The receptors here all came from a human donor with alopecia areata. Both conserved end residues are part of each CDR3. The D gene is left open where the match is weak. Clone size is given for some rows only: seen once, a few or many times, or a class if the clone is expanded.

D gene | J gene | V gene | clone size | CDR3 DNA | CDR3 protein
TRBD1 | TRBJ1-6 | TRBV29-1 | few | TGCAGCGTTGGGGACAGTCTGGAATCACCCCTCCACTTT | CSVGDSLESPLHF
TRBD2 | TRBJ2-1 | TRBV11-1 | . | TGTGCCAGCAGCTTATCCTTCTTGGGCGGGGGTAACAATGAGCAGTTCTTC | CASSLSFLGGGNNEQFF
TRBD1 | TRBJ1-2 | TRBV30 | . | TGTGCCTGGAGTGTTGGGACAGGGGCTGGCTACACCTTC | CAWSVGTGAGYTF
. | TRBJ2-1 | TRBV4-3 | once | TGCGCCAGCAGCCAGTCCCCGGGGATGAGTGAGCAGTTCTTC | CASSQSPGMSEQFF
TRBD1 | TRBJ2-6 | TRBV30 | . | TGTGCCTGGAGTCGGGGACAGGGGGCTTCAGGGGCCAACGTCCTGACTTTC | CAWSRGQGASGANVLTF
. | TRBJ1-1 | TRBV29-1 | once | TGCAGCGTTGTTACAGGGACTGAAGCTTTCTTT | CSVVTGTEAFF
. | TRBJ1-1 | TRBV19 | . | TGTGCCAGTACCAGAACCGGGCTGAACACTGAAGCTTTCTTT | CASTRTGLNTEAFF
TRBD2 | TRBJ2-7 | TRBV7-3 | . | TGTGCCAGCAGCTTAAGTTTCGGGACTAGCTTCAGCTCCTACGAGCAGTACTTC | CASSLSFGTSFSSYEQYF
TRBD1 | TRBJ1-2 | TRBV5-1 | . | TGCGCCAGCAGCTTTCAGGGGGATGGCTACACCTTC | CASSFQGDGYTF
. | TRBJ1-4 | TRBV7-2 | few | TGTGCCAGCAGCTTGGACCTACAAGGGGAACTGTTTTTT | CASSLDLQGELFF